Following are 9 T cell receptor beta chains from one sample sequenced in a study of naive and memory T cell subsets. The beta constant-region primer was an equimolar mix of two oligonucleotides covering TRBC1 and TRBC2. Ligated cDNA was amplified by four rounds of PCR with nested alpha and beta constant-region primers and SP2. TCRdb recomputed calls from the UMI-ligation and nested PCR reads with MiXCR, one row per CDR3 protein. The sample records over 110,000 distinct CDR3 sequences, 15% to 25% being singletons. The study, taken as a whole, reports: Especially in CD8 cells, naive repertoires contained a few larger clonotypes, possibly CD45RA-re-expressing memory cells.

No antigen has been assigned to these receptors. Sequenced material: naive CD8+ T cells from blood. The receptors come from a human donor in good health.

This chain connects TRBV20-1 to TRBJ2-1, with 8 bases aligning to TRBD2. The CDR3 totals 18 residues. In germline, CDR1 is DFQATT, CDR2 SNEGSKA (reference sequence). Trimming took 0 bases from V and 0 from J; bases not matched to a gene: 10. The CDR3 region is CSARDPVAGGGSYNEQFF. CDR3 coding DNA: TGCAGTGCTAGAGATCCGGTCGCGGGAGGCGGCTCCTACAATGAGCAGTTCTTC.

At least ten counts were recorded for this clonotype. The chain is built from TRBV6-5 and TRBJ2-2; the D gene could be TRBD1 or TRBD2 (5 bases each). Germline CDR1 MNHEY, CDR2 SVGAGI. This CDR3 comprises 15 residues. The V end was cut by 3 bases, the J end by 2 bases, with 10 bases between. CDR3 DNA: TGTGCCAGCAGTTATACGGGGCTCAACACCGGGGAGCTGTTTTTT. This gives the protein CASSYTGLNTGELFF.

Comment on this clonotype: Sequence at one end of the junction differs from germline and may be a read error. The chain couples TRBV7-9 to TRBJ1-5; 8 bases are a match to TRBD1. Germline loops: CDR1 SEHNR, CDR2 FQNEAQ (reference sequence). The length of the CDR3 is 14 residues. CDR3 sequence (DNA): TGTGCCAGCAGCCCAGGGGGCGGCAAACAGCCCCAGCATTTT. Its translation is CASSPGGGKQPQHF.

This clonotype turned up a few times. The rearrangement joins TRBV29-1 to TRBJ1-4; D may be TRBD1 (6 bases). With 3 bases removed from V and 8 bases from J, the gap between germline ends came to 13 bases. The CDR3 has 13 amino acids. The germline CDR1 and CDR2 sequences are SQVTM and ANQGSEA. The chain's CDR3 is CSVDQTGTEKLFF. The CDR3 DNA reads TGCAGCGTTGACCAGACAGGCACGGAAAAACTGTTTTTT.

The table lists this clonotype with a few counts. The rearrangement links TRBV7-9 to TRBJ1-1, with 8 bases aligning to TRBD1. Losses at the gene ends were 6 bases for V and 4 bases for J; bases not matched to a gene: 4. From germline, CDR1 is SEHNR and CDR2 FQNEAQ (reference sequence). This CDR3 is built from 13 residues. CDR3 region: CASRQTGGTEAFF. The DNA for the CDR3 is TGTGCCAGCAGGCAAACAGGGGGCACTGAAGCTTTCTTT.

V and J are TRBV7-6 and TRBJ2-3; tentatively, D is TRBD2 (5 bases). This CDR3 is built from 13 residues. Germline CDR1 SGHVS, CDR2 FNYEAQ. The V gene lost 6 bases and the J gene lost 5 bases, with 12 bases spanning the gap. As DNA, the CDR3 is TGTGCCAGCAGTCGAGGAGGTGGAGATACGCAGTATTTT. This codes for CASSRGGGDTQYF.

A few counts support this clonotype. The chain couples TRBV6-2 or TRBV6-3 to TRBJ2-7; TRBD1 is a possible D gene (6 bases). There are 15 residues in the CDR3. V lost 5 bases to trimming and J lost 4 bases, with 18 bases between them. Germline V CDR1 and CDR2: MNHEY, SVGEGT. CDR3 amino acids: CASSPGAVGEYEQYF. The CDR3 DNA follows: TGTGCCAGCAGTCCAGGGGCAGTGGGGGAGTACGAGCAGTACTTC.

This clonotype turned up a few times. The genes are TRBV28 and TRBJ1-2; D uncertain. In germline, CDR1 is MDHEN, CDR2 SYDVKM. V lost 2 bases, J lost 3 bases, and 7 bases lay in between. The CDR3 spans 13 residues. The chain's CDR3 is CASSLGQYYGYTF. Written as DNA, the CDR3 is TGTGCCAGCAGTTTAGGGCAGTACTATGGCTACACCTTC.

This chain connects TRBV7-8 to TRBJ2-1; tentatively, D is TRBD2 (5 bases). The CDR3 contains 16 residues. With 5 bases removed from V and 8 bases from J, the gap between germline ends came to 22 bases. Germline assignment: CDR1 SGHVS and CDR2 FQNEAQ. The CDR3 nucleotides are TGTGCCAGCAGCGACTACACGGATCCCTCTGTAGATGAGCAGTTCTTC. This encodes CASSDYTDPSVDEQFF.